The 3 T cell receptor beta chains below were found in one sample sequenced in a study of T-cell memory formation after mild COVID-19. TCRdb called the 5' RACE reads again in MiXCR, with one record for every CDR3 protein. The sample lists almost 350,000 distinct CDR3 sequences, 20% to 25% occurring once. The source material was PBMCs or a T cell subset sorted from them (not recorded which). These receptors all stem from a young man who had mild COVID-19 (a few samples of this study predate the infection). Cell type and time point are not known.

In this sample, this clonotype turned up a few times. The V and J genes are TRBV5-1 and TRBJ2-5; possibly TRBD2 for D (6 bases). The CDR3 is 13 residues long. Germline V gene lookup returns CDR1 SGHRS and CDR2 YFSETQ. V was cut by 0 bases and J by 12 bases, with 15 bases left in between. The CDR3: CASSLAAGPSEYF. DNA for the CDR3: TGCGCCAGCAGCTTGGCCGCGGGACCCTCGGAGTACTTC.

The CDR3 coding sequence is TGTGCCAGCAGTGAATTCGGCAACGGTAAAGCTTTCTTT. Translating it yields CASSEFGNGKAFF. V usage is TRBV6-1 and J usage is TRBJ1-1; D call uncertain. In germline, CDR1 is MNHNS, CDR2 SASEGT. The CDR3 has 13 residues. Trimming shortened V by 2 bases and J by 9 bases, and 13 bases separated the two germline ends.

This clonotype has a handful of counts. The chain joins TRBV18 to TRBJ1-1; D remains unclear. In germline, CDR1 is KGHSH, CDR2 LQKENI. The CDR3 totals 15 residues. V was clipped by 3 bases and J by 0 bases, with 11 bases between them. CDR3 region: CASSPLDYLNTEAFF. Written as DNA, the CDR3 is TGTGCCAGCTCACCCCTCGATTACTTGAACACTGAAGCTTTCTTT. Supplemented by reference TRBV18 and TRBJ1-1, the full variable domain reads NAGVMQNPRHLVRRRGQEARLRCSPMKGHSHVYWYRQLPEEGLKFMVYLQKENIIDESGMPKERFSAEFPKEGPSILRIQQVVRGDSAAYFCASSPLDYLNTEAFFGQGTRLTVV.